These 26 T cell receptor beta chains were all obtained from the same sample, sequenced in a study of T-cell memory formation after mild COVID-19. TCRdb fed the 5' RACE reads into MiXCR, producing one record per CDR3 protein. The repertoire has about 560,000 distinct CDR3 sequences, more than 15% of them found once; the top ten carry 12%. Sequencing was done on a sample of PBMCs or a T cell subset sorted from them (not recorded which). The receptors derive from an adult woman who had mild COVID-19 (a few samples of this study predate the infection). Cell type and time point are not known.

This clonotype was seen at least ten times. The rearrangement links TRBV6-4 to TRBJ2-1; the D gene is possibly TRBD2 (7 bases). The CDR3 is 16 amino acids. Trimming cost V 0 bases and J 4 bases, with 13 bases left between them. Germline values: CDR1 MRHNA, CDR2 SNTAGT. The CDR3 DNA reads TGTGCCAGCAGTGACTCGGCCAAGGGGGGGTACAATGAGCAGTTCTTC. Translating gives CASSDSAKGGYNEQFF.

The CDR3 region has the DNA TGTGCCAGCAAGGCAGACCCCGGGGGAATGTTTTTT. Translation: CASKADPGGMFF. The J gene is TRBJ2-2, the V gene TRBV6-5; possibly TRBD2 for D (6 bases). V lost 7 bases to trimming and J lost 15 bases, with 18 bases between them. Looked up from germline, CDR1 is MNHEY and CDR2 is SVGAGI. The CDR3 length is 12 residues.

DNA of the CDR3: TGTGCCTGGAGTGGCCTCGGAGCAGTAAACACTGAAGCTTTCTTT. Translated: CAWSGLGAVNTEAFF. The V gene is TRBV30, the J gene TRBJ1-1; D gene ambiguous. V gave up 1 base and J gave up 2 bases, with 14 bases separating them. The CDR3 contains 15 residues. CDR1 is GTSNPN and CDR2 is SVGIG in the germline V gene (reference sequence).

The J gene is TRBJ1-2, the V gene TRBV29-1; D unclear. This CDR3 has 13 amino acids. CDR1 and CDR2 (germline): SQVTM, ANQGSEA. The V and J ends lost 3 bases and 1 base respectively, with 9 bases between them. CDR3 protein: CSVDWADNYGYTF. As DNA, the CDR3 is TGCAGCGTTGATTGGGCAGATAACTATGGCTACACCTTC.

This sequence joins TRBV7-8 and TRBJ2-3, with D unresolved. Trimming removed 2 bases from V and 6 bases from J, with 9 bases in between. There are 13 residues in the CDR3. Germline assignment: CDR1 SGHVS and CDR2 FQNEAQ. CDR3 loop: CASSLTTGDTQYF. The CDR3, as DNA: TGTGCCAGCAGCTTAACTACTGGGGATACGCAGTATTTT.

The sample holds a few counts of this clonotype. This sequence joins TRBV27 and TRBJ2-2; the match to TRBD2 covers 11 bases. V shed 4 bases and J 9 bases; nucleotides not matched to a gene: 13. Germline V lookup: CDR1 MNHEY, CDR2 SMNVEV (reference sequence). The CDR3 has 17 amino acids. CDR3 in DNA: TGTGCCAGCAGTTCCCCGGGGACTAGCGGCCCCCCCAGGGAGCTGTTTTTT. Its protein is CASSSPGTSGPPRELFF.

This clonotype appeared a few times. V and J are TRBV25-1 and TRBJ2-3; D perhaps matches TRBD1 (5 bases). This CDR3 contains 13 residues. Between the trimmed V and J ends, which lost 3 bases and 5 bases, there was a span of 9 bases. The germline CDR1 and CDR2 sequences are MGHDK and SYGVNS. The CDR3 DNA follows: TGTGCCAGCAGTGAGCCAGGGCGAGATACGCAGTATTTT. The encoded protein is CASSEPGRDTQYF.

The chain uses TRBV14 and TRBJ2-7; TRBD1 aligns across 8 bases. Germline loops: CDR1 SGHDN, CDR2 FVKESK. Losses at the gene ends were 4 bases for V and 3 bases for J; bases not matched to a gene: 8. The CDR3 length is 15 residues. CDR3 DNA: TGTGCCAGCAGCCCATTTCGGACAGGGCTCTACGAGCAGTACTTC. This translates into CASSPFRTGLYEQYF.

In this sample, this clonotype turned up a few times. V gene TRBV27 combines with J gene TRBJ1-1, with 8 bases aligning to TRBD1. V dropped 5 bases and J dropped 8; count of bases not matched to a gene: 10. The CDR3 has 14 amino acids. Per germline, CDR1 MNHEY and CDR2 SMNVEV (reference sequence). The CDR3 protein is CASSLNRGSGEAFF. Here the CDR3 DNA reads TGTGCCAGCAGTCTGAACAGGGGGTCTGGGGAAGCTTTCTTT.

V gene TRBV12-3 or TRBV12-4 combines with J gene TRBJ2-2; the D gene is possibly TRBD1 (6 bases). There are 15 residues in the CDR3. V lost 4 bases and J 0 bases, leaving 9 bases between the germline ends. The CDR3, as DNA: TGTGCCAGCAGTTCTCCAGGGGCGAACACCGGGGAGCTGTTTTTT. The encoded protein is CASSSPGANTGELFF.

The rearrangement uses TRBV4-2 and TRBJ2-3, with D hard to call. Germline assignment: CDR1 LGHNA and CDR2 YNFKEQ. The CDR3 has 15 amino acids. Trimming cost V 0 bases and J 1 base, with 8 bases left between them. The DNA of the CDR3 is TGTGCCAGCAGCCAAGAAGGCATAGGCACAGATACGCAGTATTTT. The encoded protein is CASSQEGIGTDTQYF.

The gene calls are TRBV2 and TRBJ1-1; D is unclear. CDR1 and CDR2 (germline): SNHLY, FYNNEI. With 3 bases removed from V and 3 bases from J, the gap between germline ends came to 2 bases. This CDR3 is built from 11 residues. In DNA, the CDR3 is TGTGCCAGCAGTGATTACACTGAAGCTTTCTTT. Protein sequence: CASSDYTEAFF.

This clonotype has just a few counts. The junction and the germline gene differ at one end; a read error may be behind it. The rearrangement joins TRBV5-1 to TRBJ2-1; 8 bases line up with TRBD2. The CDR3 spans 12 residues. The germline V gene encodes CDR1 SGHRS and CDR2 YFSETQ. CDR3 nucleotide sequence: TGCGCTAGCAGGCGGGGGGCCAATGAGCAGTTCTTC. This gives the protein CASRRGANEQFF. Full variable domain (remainder filled in from reference TRBV5-1 and TRBJ2-1): KAGVTQTPRYLIKTRGQQVTLSCSPISGHRSVSWYQQTPGQGLQFLFEYFSETQRNKGNFPGRFSGRQFSNSRSEMNVSTLELGDSALYLCASRRGANEQFFGPGTRLTVL.

This clonotype was detected only a few times. The chain has TRBV4-3 and TRBJ2-1; a weak D match, TRBD2 (5 bases). The CDR3 runs 16 residues. Trimming shortened V by 0 bases and J by 4 bases, and 13 bases separated the two germline ends. Germline V gene lookup returns CDR1 LGHNA and CDR2 YSLEER. DNA for the CDR3: TGCGCCAGCAGCCAAGATCGTCAGATAGCGTACAATGAGCAGTTCTTC. It codes for CASSQDRQIAYNEQFF.

This clonotype was detected a few times. This chain uses TRBV11-1 with TRBJ1-2; D remains unclear. Germline V gives CDR1 SGHAT, CDR2 FQDESV (reference sequence). Trimming pared 5 bases from V and 8 bases from J, leaving 12 bases between. The CDR3 is 12 amino acids. CDR3 sequence (DNA): TGTGCCAGCAGCGCCCAAGGAAGGGGCTACACCTTC. Protein: CASSAQGRGYTF.

The chain has TRBV3-1 and TRBJ2-1, with D perhaps matching TRBD1 (5 bases). The germline V gene has CDR1 LGHDT and CDR2 YNNKEL (reference sequence). This CDR3 has 14 residues. The germline V and J ends were trimmed by 1 base and 5 bases, with 9 bases remaining between them. The CDR3 loop reads CASSQAGYDNEQFF. Written as DNA, the CDR3 is TGTGCCAGCAGCCAAGCAGGGTATGACAATGAGCAGTTCTTC.

V and J are TRBV4-3 and TRBJ2-1, with TRBD1 matching 8 bases. This CDR3 contains 15 residues. After removal of 1 base from V and 6 bases from J, the junction contained 5 bases not matched to a gene. Germline loops: CDR1 LGHNA, CDR2 YSLEER. Here the CDR3 DNA reads TGCGCCAGCAGCCAAGGGACAGGGATGGGCAATGAGCAGTTCTTC. Amino acid sequence: CASSQGTGMGNEQFF.

V is TRBV10-3 and J is TRBJ2-7; TRBD1 is a possible D gene (6 bases). CDR1 and CDR2 from the germline V gene are ENHRY and SYGVKD. The CDR3 sequence is 16 residues long. V was clipped by 4 bases and J by 3 bases, with 19 bases between them. This chain's CDR3 is CAISGSPGQILYEQYF. CDR3 in DNA: TGTGCCATCAGTGGGTCCCCAGGACAGATACTCTACGAGCAGTACTTC.

The CDR3 sequence is CASRTNDQGLAKNIQYF. CDR3 DNA: TGTGCCAGCAGAACGAATGATCAGGGGTTAGCCAAAAACATTCAGTACTTC. The chain couples TRBV7-9 to TRBJ2-4, with a possible D match to TRBD1 (6 bases). In germline, CDR1 is SEHNR, CDR2 FQNEAQ (reference sequence). CDR3 length: 17 residues. V was clipped by 6 bases and J by 0 bases, with 18 bases between them.

This clonotype has more than one count but fewer than ten. The chain uses TRBV28 and TRBJ2-5; 7 bases are a match to TRBD2. This CDR3 contains 14 residues. Per germline, CDR1 MDHEN and CDR2 SYDVKM. The V gene end was trimmed by 6 bases and the J gene end by 4 bases; junction bases not matched to a gene: 8. CDR3 coding DNA: TGTGCCAGCAGAGAGGGAGGGAATGTAGAGACCCAGTACTTC. It yields the protein CASREGGNVETQYF.

As DNA, the CDR3 is TGCAGCGTTGAAGGCCAAGTCCGCTACGAGCAGTACTTC. Translated: CSVEGQVRYEQYF. This rearrangement joins TRBV29-1 to TRBJ2-7; D call uncertain. This CDR3 region has 13 residues. The V and J ends lost 1 base and 3 bases respectively, with 10 bases between them. Germline V gene lookup returns CDR1 SQVTM and CDR2 ANQGSEA.

This clonotype was seen only a few times. The chain is built from TRBV6-5 and TRBJ2-7; 10 bases align to TRBD2. CDR1 and CDR2 from the germline V gene are MNHEY and SVGAGI. The CDR3 length is 17 residues. V was pared by 0 bases and J by 5 bases, with 10 bases of the junction left unmatched. Written as DNA, the CDR3 is TGTGCCAGCAGTTACTCCTCAGCGGGAGGGCCCGGGAACGAGCAGTACTTC. Translating it yields CASSYSSAGGPGNEQYF.

The rearrangement links TRBV2 to TRBJ2-2, with no clear D. CDR1 is SNHLY, CDR2 FYNNEI, per germline. There are 15 residues in the CDR3. V shed 2 bases and J shed 0 bases, with 7 bases lying between them. CDR3 protein: CASSEKHANTGELFF. CDR3 sequence (DNA): TGTGCCAGCAGTGAAAAACACGCGAACACCGGGGAGCTGTTTTTT.

This clonotype was counted only a few times. CDR3 amino acids: CASSEQPNTEAFF. The CDR3 coding sequence is TGTGCCAGCAGCGAACAGCCGAACACTGAAGCTTTCTTT. V gene TRBV7-3 combines with J gene TRBJ1-1; D gene ambiguous. CDR1 is SGHTA, CDR2 FQGTGA, per germline. The CDR3 totals 13 residues. The V end was cut by 5 bases, the J end by 1 base, with 8 bases between.

In its sample, this clonotype was seen a few times. One end of the junction fails to match germline, which may point to a read error. The rearrangement links TRBV6-2 or TRBV6-3 to TRBJ2-7; a weak D match, TRBD1 (5 bases). The CDR3 is 12 residues long. CDR1 is MNHEY and CDR2 is SVGEGT in the germline V gene. CDR3 in amino acids: CASSTSQVPLFF. CDR3 bases: TGTGCCAGCAGCACCTCACAGGTTCCCCTCTTCTTC.

This clonotype was counted at least ten times. The rearrangement uses TRBV5-1 and TRBJ2-3; 9 bases align to TRBD2. Trimming took 7 bases from V and 3 from J; bases not matched to a gene: 6. CDR1 is SGHRS and CDR2 is YFSETQ in the germline V gene. The CDR3 consists of 14 residues. The CDR3 region has the DNA TGCGCCAGCCGGTTAACTAGCGGGACAGATACGCAGTATTTT. It specifies CASRLTSGTDTQYF.